Listed below are T cell receptor beta chains from one sample, sequenced in a study of cytomegalovirus exposure and HLA in healthy donors. Clones were sequenced by immunoSEQ multiplex PCR, and TCRdb holds only the in-frame ones, with some missing. The data contain around 130,000 clones, 85% of them seen just once; the ten biggest clones take up about 6.7%. Sample: PBMCs. The receptors shown here come from a woman aged 25 to 45 in good health and CMV-seropositive. Each CDR3 is given with its conserved first and last residue. A D gene is named only where the DNA matches it firmly. Only part of the rows carry a size: once, few, many, or a class if the clone is expanded.

v_call	j_call	clone_size	d_call	cdr3_aa	cdr3_nt
TRBV29-1	TRBJ2-7	-	-	CSVGREGAAYEQYF	TGCAGCGTTGGCCGAGAAGGGGCTGCCTACGAGCAGTACTTC
TRBV6-5	TRBJ2-7	-	TRBD1	CASTPAPGQAYEQYF	TGTGCCAGCACCCCCGCACCGGGACAGGCCTACGAGCAGTACTTC
TRBV2	TRBJ2-2	-	TRBD2	CASSEGAGGPAGELFF	TGTGCCAGCAGTGAAGGAGCGGGGGGGCCCGCCGGGGAGCTGTTTTTT
TRBV28	TRBJ2-7	-	TRBD2	CASNLAGVVYEQYF	TGTGCCAGCAATCTAGCGGGAGTGGTTTACGAGCAGTACTTC
TRBV2	TRBJ1-2	-	-	CASSEGFSYGYTF	TGTGCCAGCAGTGAAGGGTTTAGCTATGGCTACACCTTC
TRBV6-4	TRBJ2-2	-	-	CASSDAGRRETGELFF	TGTGCCAGCAGTGACGCGGGCCGCCGGGAGACCGGGGAGCTGTTTTTT
TRBV30	TRBJ1-1	-	-	CAWSLEGDTEAFF	TGTGCCTGGAGCCTTGAGGGGGACACTGAAGCTTTCTTT
TRBV5-1	TRBJ2-1	-	TRBD2	CASYFSGGSNNEQFF	TGCGCCAGCTACTTTAGCGGGGGGTCCAACAATGAGCAGTTCTTC
TRBV2	TRBJ1-1	-	-	CASSVGGGRNTEAFF	TGTGCCAGCAGTGTTGGAGGCGGGAGAAACACTGAAGCTTTCTTT
TRBV5-1	TRBJ2-1	-	-	CASSLAGMTGYNEQFF	TGCGCCAGCAGCTTGGCCGGAATGACAGGCTACAATGAGCAGTTCTTC
TRBV7-9	TRBJ2-7	-	TRBD1	CASSSIRDRINEQYF	TGTGCCAGCAGCTCCATCCGGGACAGAATTAACGAGCAGTACTTC
TRBV18	TRBJ1-2	-	TRBD1	CASSPGQYNYGYTF	TGTGCCAGCTCACCGGGACAGTATAACTATGGCTACACCTTC
TRBV29-1	TRBJ1-1	-	TRBD1	CSVRTQDRKTEAFF	TGCAGCGTTCGTACGCAGGACAGGAAAACTGAAGCTTTCTTT
TRBV18	TRBJ1-1	few	-	CASSTQMGANTEAFF	TGTGCCAGCTCAACCCAGATGGGGGCTAACACTGAAGCTTTCTTT
TRBV5-8	TRBJ1-1	-	TRBD1	CASSLRTGGTEAFF	TGTGCCAGCAGCTTGCGGACAGGGGGAACTGAAGCTTTCTTT
TRBV15	TRBJ1-5	-	TRBD1	CATSRDLGTGGTQPQHF	TGTGCCACCAGCAGAGACCTGGGGACAGGGGGCACCCAGCCCCAGCATTTT
TRBV7-3	TRBJ2-7	-	TRBD1	CASSPSGGPYEQYF	TGTGCCAGCAGCCCGTCAGGGGGACCCTACGAGCAGTACTTC
TRBV28	TRBJ2-3	-	TRBD1	CASSLGQGTDTQYF	TGTGCCAGCAGTCTAGGACAGGGAACAGATACGCAGTATTTT
TRBV5-1	TRBJ2-1	-	TRBD2	CASSPGLAGEGEQFF	TGCGCCAGCAGCCCGGGACTAGCGGGAGAAGGTGAGCAGTTCTTC
TRBV5-1	TRBJ1-5	-	TRBD1	CASSLETGLQPQHF	TGCGCCAGCAGCTTGGAGACAGGGCTTCAGCCCCAGCATTTT
TRBV19	TRBJ1-1	-	-	CASSINFRLNTEAFF	TGTGCCAGTAGTATAAACTTCCGATTGAACACTGAAGCTTTCTTT
TRBV6-1	TRBJ2-4	-	-	CASSEATHEANIQYF	TGTGCCAGCAGTGAAGCGACTCACGAGGCAAACATTCAGTACTTC
TRBV30	TRBJ1-5	-	TRBD1	CAWSATGAGNQPQHF	TGTGCCTGGAGCGCGACAGGGGCTGGCAATCAGCCCCAGCATTTT
TRBV19	TRBJ2-4	-	TRBD2	CASSTLSGTSGSSNIQYF	TGTGCCAGTAGTACGCTCTCCGGGACTAGCGGGAGCTCAAACATTCAGTACTTC
TRBV5-1	TRBJ1-6	few	-	CASSVWGDRGSPLHF	TGCGCCAGCAGCGTCTGGGGGGACCGCGGTTCACCCCTCCACTTT
TRBV6-6	TRBJ2-7	-	TRBD1	CASSYATGLDEQYF	TGTGCCAGCAGTTACGCGACAGGGTTGGACGAGCAGTACTTC